The following is a T cell receptor beta chain sequence with its context. Its matching antigen is unknown. One end of the junction is discordant with germline, which a read error may explain. This table comes from immunoSEQ multiplex PCR, and its TCRdb copy is limited to in-frame clones, with some not included. The profile shows around 9,000 clones, roughly 67% of them singletons. This entry belongs to a study of T cells in pancreatic ductal adenocarcinoma. Study conclusions and caveats: Tumor samples had fewer productive templates and approximately 8-fold fewer unique clonotypes than blood.

Germline lookup yields CDR1 SNHLY and CDR2 FYNNEI. There are 14 residues in the CDR3. The selected patients with pancreatic ductal adenocarcinoma had surgery but no neoadjuvant therapy. V usage is TRBV2 and J usage is TRBJ2-1; no definite D call. This clonotype was sampled from a human donor with pancreatic ductal adenocarcinoma. The sample was pancreatic tumor tissue. The CDR3 reads CASSEELSSNEQFF. For the CDR3, the DNA is TGTGCCAGCAGTGAAGAGCTTTCCTCCAATGAGCAGTTCTTC.